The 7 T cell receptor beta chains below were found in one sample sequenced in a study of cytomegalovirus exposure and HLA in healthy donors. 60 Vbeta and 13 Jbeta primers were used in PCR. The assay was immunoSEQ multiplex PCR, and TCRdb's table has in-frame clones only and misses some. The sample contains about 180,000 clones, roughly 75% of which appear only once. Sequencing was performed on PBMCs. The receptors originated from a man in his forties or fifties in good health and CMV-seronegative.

CDR3 DNA sequence: TGTGCCTGGACCCAGGGGGCTACCCCTAGAGAGACCCAGTACTTC. Its protein is CAWTQGATPRETQYF. The chain couples TRBV30 to TRBJ2-5; 8 bases line up with TRBD1. The CDR3 spans 15 residues. Unmatched junction bases numbered 11, after V lost 4 bases and J lost 4 bases. Germline lookup yields CDR1 GTSNPN and CDR2 SVGIG (reference sequence).

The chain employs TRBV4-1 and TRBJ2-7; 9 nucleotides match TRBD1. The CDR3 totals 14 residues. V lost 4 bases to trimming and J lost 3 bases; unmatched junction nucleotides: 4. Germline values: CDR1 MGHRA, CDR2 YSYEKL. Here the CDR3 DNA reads TGCGCCAGCAGCCCGGGACAGGGAAACTACGAGCAGTACTTC. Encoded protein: CASSPGQGNYEQYF.

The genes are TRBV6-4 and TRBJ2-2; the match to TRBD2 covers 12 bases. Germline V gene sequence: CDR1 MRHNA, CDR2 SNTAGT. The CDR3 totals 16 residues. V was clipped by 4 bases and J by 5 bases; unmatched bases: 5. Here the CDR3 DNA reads TGTGCCAGCAGTGCGACTAGCGGGGGCCATACCGGGGAGCTGTTTTTT. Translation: CASSATSGGHTGELFF.

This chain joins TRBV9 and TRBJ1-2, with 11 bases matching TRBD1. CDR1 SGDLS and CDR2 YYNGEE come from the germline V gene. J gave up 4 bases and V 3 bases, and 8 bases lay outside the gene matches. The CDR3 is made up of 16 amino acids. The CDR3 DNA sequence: TGTGCCAGCAGCGCAGGACAGGGGGCTCTTGTCTATGGCTACACCTTC. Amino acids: CASSAGQGALVYGYTF.

The CDR3 DNA reads TGCGCCAGCAATCGTGGTAGTACGGACACTGAAGCTTTCTTT. This sequence encodes CASNRGSTDTEAFF. The rearrangement links TRBV10-1 to TRBJ1-1; the D is unclear. V lost 7 bases, J lost 3 bases, and 15 bases lay in between. The germline V gene encodes CDR1 WNHNN and CDR2 SYGVQD (reference sequence). CDR3 length: 14 residues.

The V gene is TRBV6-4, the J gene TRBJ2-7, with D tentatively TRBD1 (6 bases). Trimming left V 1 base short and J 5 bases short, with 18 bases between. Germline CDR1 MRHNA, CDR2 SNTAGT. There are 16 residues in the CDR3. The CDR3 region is CASSDLRTALSDEQYF. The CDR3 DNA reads TGTGCCAGCAGTGACTTGCGGACAGCGCTTTCGGACGAGCAGTACTTC.

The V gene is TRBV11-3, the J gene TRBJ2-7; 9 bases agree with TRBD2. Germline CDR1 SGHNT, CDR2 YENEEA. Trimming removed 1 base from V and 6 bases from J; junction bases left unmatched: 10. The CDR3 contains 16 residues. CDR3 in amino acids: CASSLVSASGTPEQYF. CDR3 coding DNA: TGTGCCAGCAGCTTAGTTTCGGCTAGCGGGACCCCCGAGCAGTACTTC.